This T cell receptor (beta chain) is from a study of blood T cell repertoires in COVID-19. Study-wide context: Acute and convalescent COVID-19 samples came from the United States, Italy and Spain. Sources were T cells, B-cell-depleted T cells, or PBMCs; the material itself was cDNA or gDNA.

The CDR3 extends over 15 amino acids. Germline loops: CDR1 LGHNT, CDR2 FRNRAP. Trimming took 1 base from V and 0 from J, leaving 6 bases between them. In the study's own analysis: Nucleated cell counts were estimated from reference gene primer amplification. Sequencing used immunoSEQ multiplex PCR; TCRdb keeps in-frame clones, though not all of them. D and trimming were read from the DNA, whereas the V and J calls and clone size are those reported in that table. The table lists around 13,000 clones, approximately 88% of them singletons. The chain employs TRBV12-5 and TRBJ2-2; D is undetermined. The sequence was obtained from a human donor in a cohort sampled during active COVID-19. Sample: peripheral blood. The CDR3 DNA follows: TGTGCTAGTGGTTTGGACGGAGCGAACACCGGGGAGCTGTTTTTT. Translated, it gives CASGLDGANTGELFF.